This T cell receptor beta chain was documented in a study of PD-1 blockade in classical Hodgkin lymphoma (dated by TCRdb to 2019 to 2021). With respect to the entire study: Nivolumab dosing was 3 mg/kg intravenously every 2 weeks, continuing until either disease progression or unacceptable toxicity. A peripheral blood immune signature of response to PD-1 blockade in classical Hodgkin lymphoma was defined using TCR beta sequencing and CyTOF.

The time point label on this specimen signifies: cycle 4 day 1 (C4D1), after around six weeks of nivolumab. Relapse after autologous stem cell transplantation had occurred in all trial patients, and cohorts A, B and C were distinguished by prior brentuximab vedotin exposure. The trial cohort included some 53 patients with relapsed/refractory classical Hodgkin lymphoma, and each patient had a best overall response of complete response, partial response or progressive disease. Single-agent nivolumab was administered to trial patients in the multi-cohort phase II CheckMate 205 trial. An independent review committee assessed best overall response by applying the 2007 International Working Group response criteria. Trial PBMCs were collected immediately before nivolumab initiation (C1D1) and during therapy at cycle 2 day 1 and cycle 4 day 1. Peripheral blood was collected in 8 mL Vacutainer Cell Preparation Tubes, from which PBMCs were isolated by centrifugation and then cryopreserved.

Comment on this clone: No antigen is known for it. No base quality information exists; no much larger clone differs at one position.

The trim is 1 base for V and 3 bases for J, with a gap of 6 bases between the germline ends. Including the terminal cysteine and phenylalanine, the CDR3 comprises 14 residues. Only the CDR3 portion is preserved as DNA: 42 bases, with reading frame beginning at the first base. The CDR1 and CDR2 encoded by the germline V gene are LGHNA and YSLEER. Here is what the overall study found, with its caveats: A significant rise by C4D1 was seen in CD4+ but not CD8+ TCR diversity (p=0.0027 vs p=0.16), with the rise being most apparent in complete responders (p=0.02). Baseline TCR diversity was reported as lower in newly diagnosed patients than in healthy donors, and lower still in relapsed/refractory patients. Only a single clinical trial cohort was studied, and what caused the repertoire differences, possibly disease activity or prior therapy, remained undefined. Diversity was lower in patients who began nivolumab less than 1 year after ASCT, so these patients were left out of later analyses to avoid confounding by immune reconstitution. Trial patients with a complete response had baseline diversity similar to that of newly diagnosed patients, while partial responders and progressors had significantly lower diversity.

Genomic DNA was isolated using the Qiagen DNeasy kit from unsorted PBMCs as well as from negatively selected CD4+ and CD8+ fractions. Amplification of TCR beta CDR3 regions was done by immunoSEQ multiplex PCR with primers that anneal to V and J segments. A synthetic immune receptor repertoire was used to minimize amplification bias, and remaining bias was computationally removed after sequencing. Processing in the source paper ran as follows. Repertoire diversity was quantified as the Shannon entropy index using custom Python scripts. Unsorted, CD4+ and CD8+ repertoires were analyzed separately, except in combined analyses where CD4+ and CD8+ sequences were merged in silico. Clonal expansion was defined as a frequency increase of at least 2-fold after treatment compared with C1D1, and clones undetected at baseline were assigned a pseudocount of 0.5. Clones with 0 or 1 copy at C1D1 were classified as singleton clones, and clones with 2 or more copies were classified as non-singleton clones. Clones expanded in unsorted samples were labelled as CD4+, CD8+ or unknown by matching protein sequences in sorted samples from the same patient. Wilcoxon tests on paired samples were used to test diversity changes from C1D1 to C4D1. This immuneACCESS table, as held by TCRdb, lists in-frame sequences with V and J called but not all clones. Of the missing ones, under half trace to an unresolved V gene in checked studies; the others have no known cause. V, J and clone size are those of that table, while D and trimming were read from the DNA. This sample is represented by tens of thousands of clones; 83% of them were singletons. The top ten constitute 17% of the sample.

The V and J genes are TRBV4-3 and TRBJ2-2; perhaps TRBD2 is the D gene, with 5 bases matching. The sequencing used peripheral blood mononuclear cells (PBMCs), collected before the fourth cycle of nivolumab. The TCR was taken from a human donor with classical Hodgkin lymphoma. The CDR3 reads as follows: CASSQARDTGELFF. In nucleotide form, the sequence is TGCGCCAGCAGCCAAGCGAGGGACACCGGGGAGCTGTTTTTT.